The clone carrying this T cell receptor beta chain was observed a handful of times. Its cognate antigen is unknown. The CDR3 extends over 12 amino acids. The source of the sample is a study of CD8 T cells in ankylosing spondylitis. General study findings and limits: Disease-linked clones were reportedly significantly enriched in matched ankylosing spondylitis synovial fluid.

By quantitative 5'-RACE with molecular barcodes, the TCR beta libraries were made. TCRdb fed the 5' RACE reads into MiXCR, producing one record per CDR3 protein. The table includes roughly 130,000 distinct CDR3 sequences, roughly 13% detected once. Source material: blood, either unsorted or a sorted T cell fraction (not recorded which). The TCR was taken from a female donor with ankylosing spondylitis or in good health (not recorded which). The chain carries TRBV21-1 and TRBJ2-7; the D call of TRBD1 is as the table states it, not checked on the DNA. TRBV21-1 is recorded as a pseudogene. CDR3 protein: CATRDRAYEQYF. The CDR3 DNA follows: TGTGCCACTCGGGACAGAGCCTACGAGCAGTACTTC.